The following is a T cell receptor beta chain sequence with its context. Its antigen is unknown. The record originates from a study of CD8 T cells in ankylosing spondylitis. Whole-study findings and limits: Earlier reports found some motif variants in synovial fluid and blood in reactive arthritis. Disease-linked clones were CD8+ and relatively rare in peripheral blood. A TCR beta motif of under 10 highly homologous variants seemed to mark ankylosing spondylitis blood.

TCR beta libraries were made by quantitative 5'-RACE with molecular barcodes. TCRdb independently ran MiXCR on the 5' RACE reads; one entry per CDR3 protein. The sample lists some 840,000 distinct CDR3 sequences, over 9.5% occurring once. V shed 6 bases and J shed 0 bases, with 11 bases lying between them. The CDR3 covers 13 residues. CDR1 DFQATT and CDR2 SNEGSKA come from the germline V gene (reference sequence). What was sequenced was blood, either unsorted or a sorted T cell fraction (not recorded which). This chain connects TRBV20-1 to TRBJ1-2, with D possibly being TRBD1 (5 bases). The sequence was collected from a male donor with ankylosing spondylitis. CDR3 protein: CSAAGLANYGYTF. The CDR3 DNA sequence: TGCAGTGCGGCGGGACTGGCTAACTATGGCTACACCTTC.